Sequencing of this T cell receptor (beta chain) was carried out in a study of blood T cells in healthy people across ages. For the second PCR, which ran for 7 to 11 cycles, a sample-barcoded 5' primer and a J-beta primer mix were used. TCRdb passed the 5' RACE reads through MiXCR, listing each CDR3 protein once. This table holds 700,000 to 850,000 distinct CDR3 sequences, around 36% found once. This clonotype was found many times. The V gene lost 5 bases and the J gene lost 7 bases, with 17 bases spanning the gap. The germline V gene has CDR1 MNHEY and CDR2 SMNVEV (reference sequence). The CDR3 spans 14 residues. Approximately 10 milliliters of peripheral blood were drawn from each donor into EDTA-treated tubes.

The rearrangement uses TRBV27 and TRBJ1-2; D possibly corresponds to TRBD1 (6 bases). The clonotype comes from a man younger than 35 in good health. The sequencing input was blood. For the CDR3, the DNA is TGTGCCAGCAGTCCCCACAGGGTGTTGGGTGGCTACACCTTC. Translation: CASSPHRVLGGYTF.